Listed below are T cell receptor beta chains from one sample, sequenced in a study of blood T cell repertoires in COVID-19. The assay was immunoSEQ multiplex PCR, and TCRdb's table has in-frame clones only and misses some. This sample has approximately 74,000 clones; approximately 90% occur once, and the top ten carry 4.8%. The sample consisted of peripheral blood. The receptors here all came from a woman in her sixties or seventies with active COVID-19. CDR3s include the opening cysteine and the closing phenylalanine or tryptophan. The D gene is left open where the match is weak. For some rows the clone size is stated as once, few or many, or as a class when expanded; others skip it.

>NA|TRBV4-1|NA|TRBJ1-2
CASSQDQARAAGYTF
TGCGCCAGCAGCCAAGATCAAGCCAGGGCGGCGGGCTACACCTTC
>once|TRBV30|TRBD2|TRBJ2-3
CAWMRMGTSGIVDTQYF
TGTGCCTGGATGCGAATGGGAACTAGCGGGATTGTAGATACGCAGTATTTT
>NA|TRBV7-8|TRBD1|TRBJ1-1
CASSSYRTGHTEAFF
TGTGCCAGCAGCTCCTACCGGACAGGGCACACTGAAGCTTTCTTT
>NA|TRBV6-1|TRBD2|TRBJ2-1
CASSEMSGGYNEQFF
TGTGCCAGCAGTGAAATGTCGGGAGGGTACAATGAGCAGTTCTTC
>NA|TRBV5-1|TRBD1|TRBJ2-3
CASSGRTGGMRDTQYF
TGCGCCAGCAGCGGCCGAACAGGGGGCATGAGAGATACGCAGTATTTT
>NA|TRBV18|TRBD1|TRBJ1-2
CASSQRTGEYGYTF
TGTGCCAGCTCACAGCGGACAGGGGAGTATGGCTACACCTTC
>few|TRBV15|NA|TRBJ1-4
CATSKTISSLFF
TGTGCCACCAGCAAGACAATAAGTAGTCTGTTTTTT
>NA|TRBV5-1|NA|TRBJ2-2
CASSYITGPGELFF
TGCGCCAGCAGCTACATAACAGGGCCCGGGGAGCTGTTTTTT
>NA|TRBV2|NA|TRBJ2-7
CASSAGTPYEQYF
TGTGCCAGCAGTGCCGGGACACCCTACGAGCAGTACTTC
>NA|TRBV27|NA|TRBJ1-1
CASSFSPDTEAFF
TGTGCCAGCAGTTTTTCACCGGACACTGAAGCTTTCTTT
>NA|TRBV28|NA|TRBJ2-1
CASSLLSGQNEQFF
TGTGCCAGCAGTTTACTGTCAGGTCAGAATGAGCAGTTCTTC
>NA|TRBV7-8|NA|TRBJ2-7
CASSLIGSGIRNEQYF
TGTGCCAGCAGCTTAATCGGGAGTGGAATTAGGAACGAGCAGTACTTC
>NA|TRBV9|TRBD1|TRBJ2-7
CASGRGQGVREQYF
TGTGCCAGCGGTAGGGGACAGGGTGTGAGGGAGCAGTACTTC
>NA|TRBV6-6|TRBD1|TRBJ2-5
CASSPNRGRFTGRETQYF
TGTGCCAGCAGTCCTAACAGGGGCCGCTTCACCGGGCGAGAGACCCAGTACTTC
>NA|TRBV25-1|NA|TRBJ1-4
CASSFNEKLFF
TGTGCCAGCAGCTTTAATGAAAAACTGTTTTTT
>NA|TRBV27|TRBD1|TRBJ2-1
CASSLSGQGARNEQFF
TGTGCCAGCAGTTTATCAGGACAGGGGGCGCGAAATGAGCAGTTCTTC
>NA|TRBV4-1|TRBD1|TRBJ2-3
CASSQGDRSNPDTQYF
TGCGCCAGCAGCCAAGGGGACAGGAGTAACCCAGATACGCAGTATTTT
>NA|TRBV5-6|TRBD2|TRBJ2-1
CASSFSGIVEQFF
TGTGCCAGCAGCTTTAGCGGGATAGTTGAGCAGTTCTTC
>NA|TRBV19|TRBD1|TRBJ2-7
CASSFSSGTGSEQYF
TGTGCCAGTAGTTTCTCCTCCGGGACAGGTAGCGAGCAGTACTTC
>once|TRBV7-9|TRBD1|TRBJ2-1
CASSSGQGALGEQFF
TGTGCCAGCAGCTCGGGACAGGGGGCTCTCGGTGAGCAGTTCTTC
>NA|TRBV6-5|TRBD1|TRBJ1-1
CASRNLGTERKAFF
TGTGCCAGCAGGAACCTAGGGACAGAGAGAAAAGCTTTCTTT
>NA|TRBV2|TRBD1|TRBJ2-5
CASSFTGTGRRETQYF
TGTGCCAGCAGTTTCACCGGGACAGGGAGGAGAGAGACCCAGTACTTC
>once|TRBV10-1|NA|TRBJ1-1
CASSPGTTTEAFF
TGCGCCAGCAGTCCCGGGACAACGACTGAAGCTTTCTTT
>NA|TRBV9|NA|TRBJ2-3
CASSARGGTGDTQYF
TGTGCCAGCAGCGCTCGTGGCGGGACCGGGGATACGCAGTATTTT
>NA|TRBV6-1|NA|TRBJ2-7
CASSDNGGEQYF
TGTGCCAGCAGTGATAACGGGGGCGAGCAGTACTTC
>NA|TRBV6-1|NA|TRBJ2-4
CASSDRGMDRLTKNIQYF
TGTGCCAGCAGTGACCGGGGGATGGACAGGCTAACCAAAAACATTCAGTACTTC
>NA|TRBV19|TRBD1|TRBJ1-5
CASSWDSLSQSQHF
TGTGCCAGTAGTTGGGACAGTCTGAGTCAGTCCCAGCATTTT
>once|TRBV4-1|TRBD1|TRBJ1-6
CASSQDSRPGQLQEALHF
TGCGCCAGCAGCCAAGACTCACGACCGGGACAGCTCCAGGAGGCCCTCCACTTT
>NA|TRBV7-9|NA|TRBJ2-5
CASSATAVPQYF
TGTGCCAGCAGCGCCACGGCGGTACCCCAGTACTTC
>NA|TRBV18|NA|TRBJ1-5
CASSPRIDNQPQHF
TGTGCCAGCTCACCACGCATAGACAATCAGCCCCAGCATTTT
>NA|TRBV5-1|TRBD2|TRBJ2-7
CASSAGTSGKPYEQYF
TGCGCCAGCAGCGCGGGGACTAGCGGAAAACCTTACGAGCAGTACTTC
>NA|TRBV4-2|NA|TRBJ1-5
CASSGVPDQPQHF
TGTGCCAGCAGCGGAGTACCAGATCAGCCCCAGCATTTT
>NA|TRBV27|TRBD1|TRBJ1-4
CASSRQGTNEKLFF
TGTGCCAGCAGTCGACAGGGAACTAATGAAAAACTGTTTTTT
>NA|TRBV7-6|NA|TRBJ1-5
CASSSGQESNQPQHF
TGTGCCAGCAGCTCAGGGCAGGAAAGCAATCAGCCCCAGCATTTT
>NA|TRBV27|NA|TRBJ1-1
CASKRVVQNTEAFF
TGTGCCAGCAAGCGGGTTGTCCAAAACACTGAAGCTTTCTTT
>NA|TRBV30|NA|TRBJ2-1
CAWRSYNEQFF
TGTGCCTGGAGGTCGTACAATGAGCAGTTCTTC
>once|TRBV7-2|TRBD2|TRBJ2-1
CASSSAGTSGHEQFF
TGTGCCAGCAGCTCCGCCGGGACTAGCGGGCATGAGCAGTTCTTC